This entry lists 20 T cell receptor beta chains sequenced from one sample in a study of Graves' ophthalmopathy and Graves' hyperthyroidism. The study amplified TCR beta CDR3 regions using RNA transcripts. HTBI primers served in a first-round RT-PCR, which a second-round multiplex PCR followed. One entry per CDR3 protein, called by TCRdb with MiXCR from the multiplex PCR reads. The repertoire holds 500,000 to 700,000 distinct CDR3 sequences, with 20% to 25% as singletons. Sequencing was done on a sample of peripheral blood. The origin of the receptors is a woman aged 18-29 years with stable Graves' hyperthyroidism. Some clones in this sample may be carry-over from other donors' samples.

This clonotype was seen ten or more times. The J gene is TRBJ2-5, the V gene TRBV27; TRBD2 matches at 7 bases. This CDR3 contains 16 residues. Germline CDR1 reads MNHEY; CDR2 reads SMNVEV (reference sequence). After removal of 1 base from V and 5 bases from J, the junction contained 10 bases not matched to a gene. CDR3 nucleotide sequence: TGTGCCAGCAGTTTATGGGGGGGAGGGTCCCAGGAGACCCAGTACTTC. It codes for CASSLWGGGSQETQYF.

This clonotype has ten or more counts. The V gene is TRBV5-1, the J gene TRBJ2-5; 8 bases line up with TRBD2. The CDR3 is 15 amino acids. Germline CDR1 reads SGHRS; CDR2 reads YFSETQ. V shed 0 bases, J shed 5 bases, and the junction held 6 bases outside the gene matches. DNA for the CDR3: TGCGCCAGCAGCTTGGATACGGGGGGGCTTGAGACCCAGTACTTC. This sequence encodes CASSLDTGGLETQYF.

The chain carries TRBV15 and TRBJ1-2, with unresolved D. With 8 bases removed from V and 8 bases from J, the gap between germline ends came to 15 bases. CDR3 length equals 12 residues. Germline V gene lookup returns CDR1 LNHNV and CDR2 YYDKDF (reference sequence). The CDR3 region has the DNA TGTGCCACCGGGAGCTGGTCTAGAGGCTACACCTTC. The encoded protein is CATGSWSRGYTF.

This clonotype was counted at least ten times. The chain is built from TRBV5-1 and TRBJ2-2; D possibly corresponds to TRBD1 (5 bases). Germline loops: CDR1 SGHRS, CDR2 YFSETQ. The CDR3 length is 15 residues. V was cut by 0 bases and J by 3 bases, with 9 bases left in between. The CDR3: CASSLEGADTGELFF. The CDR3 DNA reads TGCGCCAGCAGCTTGGAAGGGGCGGACACCGGGGAGCTGTTTTTT.

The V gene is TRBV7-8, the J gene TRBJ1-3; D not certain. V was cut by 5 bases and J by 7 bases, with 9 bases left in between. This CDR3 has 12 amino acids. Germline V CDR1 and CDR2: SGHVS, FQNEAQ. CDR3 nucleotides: TGTGCCAGCAGCCCCCCCAGCAACACCATATATTTT. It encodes CASSPPSNTIYF.

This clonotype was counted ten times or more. CDR3 nucleotides: TGCAGTGCTAGGGCCGGGACAGGGGTTTCCTACGAGCAGTACTTC. It is translated as CSARAGTGVSYEQYF. The gene calls are TRBV20-1 and TRBJ2-7; 10 nucleotides agree with TRBD1. CDR1 and CDR2 (germline): DFQATT, SNEGSKA (reference sequence). The CDR3 has 15 amino acids. V shed 3 bases and J 1 base; nucleotides not matched to a gene: 6.

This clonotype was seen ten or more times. CDR3 amino acids: CASSEAGTGQPQHF. In DNA, the CDR3 is TGTGCCAGCAGTGAAGCAGGGACCGGTCAGCCCCAGCATTTT. The chain combines TRBV2 with TRBJ1-5; D is perhaps TRBD1 (5 bases). V was clipped by 0 bases and J by 6 bases, with 9 bases between them. Per the germline V gene, CDR1 is SNHLY and CDR2 is FYNNEI. The CDR3 sequence is 14 residues long.

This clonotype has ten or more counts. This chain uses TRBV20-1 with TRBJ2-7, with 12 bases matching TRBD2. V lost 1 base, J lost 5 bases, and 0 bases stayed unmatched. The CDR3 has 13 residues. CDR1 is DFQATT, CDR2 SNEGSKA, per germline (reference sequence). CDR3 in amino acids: CSARGLAGDEQYF. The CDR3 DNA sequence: TGCAGTGCTAGAGGACTAGCGGGAGACGAGCAGTACTTC.

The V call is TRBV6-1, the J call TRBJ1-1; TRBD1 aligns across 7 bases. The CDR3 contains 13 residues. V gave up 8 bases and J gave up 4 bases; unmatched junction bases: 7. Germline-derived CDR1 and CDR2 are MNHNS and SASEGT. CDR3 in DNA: TGTGCCAGCTCCGACAGGGAGATCACTGAAGCTTTCTTT. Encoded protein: CASSDREITEAFF.

CDR3: CASNEEGETGYTF. CDR3 DNA sequence: TGTGCCAGCAACGAGGAGGGGGAGACTGGCTACACCTTC. This chain links TRBV6-1 with TRBJ1-2; D might be TRBD1 (6 bases). The germline CDR1 and CDR2 sequences are MNHNS and SASEGT. The CDR3 contains 13 residues. V was trimmed by 7 bases and J by 7 bases, leaving 16 bases between them.

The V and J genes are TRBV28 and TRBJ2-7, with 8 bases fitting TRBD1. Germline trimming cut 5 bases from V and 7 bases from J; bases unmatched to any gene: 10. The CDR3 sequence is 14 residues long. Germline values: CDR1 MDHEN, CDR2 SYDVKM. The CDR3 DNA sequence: TGTGCCAGCAGTCCCCGGGACAGGTTAGGAGAGCAGTACTTC. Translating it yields CASSPRDRLGEQYF.

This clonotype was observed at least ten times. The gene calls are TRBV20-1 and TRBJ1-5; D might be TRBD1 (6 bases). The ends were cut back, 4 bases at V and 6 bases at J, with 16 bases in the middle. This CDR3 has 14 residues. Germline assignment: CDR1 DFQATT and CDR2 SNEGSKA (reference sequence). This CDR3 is CSATRGGEGQPQHF. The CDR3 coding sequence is TGCAGTGCTACCAGAGGGGGTGAAGGTCAGCCCCAGCATTTT.

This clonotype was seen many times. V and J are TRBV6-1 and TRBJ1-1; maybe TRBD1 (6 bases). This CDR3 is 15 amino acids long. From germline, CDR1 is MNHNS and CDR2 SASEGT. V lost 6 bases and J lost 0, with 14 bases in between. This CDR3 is CASRKRGTLNTEAFF. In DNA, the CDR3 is TGTGCCAGCAGAAAAAGGGGGACTCTGAACACTGAAGCTTTCTTT.

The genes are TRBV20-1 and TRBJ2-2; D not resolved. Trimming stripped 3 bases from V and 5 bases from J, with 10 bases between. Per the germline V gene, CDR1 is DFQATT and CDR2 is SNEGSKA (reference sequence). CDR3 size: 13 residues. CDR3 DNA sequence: TGCAGTGCTAGCCGCCAGGCTACCGGGGAGCTGTTTTTT. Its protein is CSASRQATGELFF.

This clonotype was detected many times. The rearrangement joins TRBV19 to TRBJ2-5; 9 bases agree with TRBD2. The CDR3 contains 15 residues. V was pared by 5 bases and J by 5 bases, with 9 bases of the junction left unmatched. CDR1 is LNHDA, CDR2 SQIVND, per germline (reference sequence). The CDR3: CASSSSGLATETQYF. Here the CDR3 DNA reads TGTGCCAGTAGTTCGTCGGGACTAGCTACGGAGACCCAGTACTTC.

CDR3 amino acids: CASSPIRMGAAFF. The CDR3 nucleotides read TGTGCCAGCAGCCCCATCCGAATGGGGGCAGCTTTCTTT. This chain links TRBV14 with TRBJ1-1, with D perhaps matching TRBD1 (6 bases). CDR1 is SGHDN and CDR2 is FVKESK in the germline V gene. CDR3 length equals 13 residues. Trimming removed 4 bases at V and 10 bases at J, with 16 bases between.

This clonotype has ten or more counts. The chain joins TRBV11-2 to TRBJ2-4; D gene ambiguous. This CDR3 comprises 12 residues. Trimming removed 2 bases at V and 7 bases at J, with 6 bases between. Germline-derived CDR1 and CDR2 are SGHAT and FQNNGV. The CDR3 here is CASSLSRNIQYF. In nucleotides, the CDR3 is TGTGCCAGCAGCTTAAGCCGGAACATTCAGTACTTC.

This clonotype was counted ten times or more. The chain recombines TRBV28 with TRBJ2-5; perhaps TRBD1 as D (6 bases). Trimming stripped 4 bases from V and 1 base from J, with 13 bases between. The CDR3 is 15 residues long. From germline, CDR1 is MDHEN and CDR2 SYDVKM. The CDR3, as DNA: TGTGCCAGCAGTTGGACACAGGGTATCCAAGAGACCCAGTACTTC. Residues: CASSWTQGIQETQYF.

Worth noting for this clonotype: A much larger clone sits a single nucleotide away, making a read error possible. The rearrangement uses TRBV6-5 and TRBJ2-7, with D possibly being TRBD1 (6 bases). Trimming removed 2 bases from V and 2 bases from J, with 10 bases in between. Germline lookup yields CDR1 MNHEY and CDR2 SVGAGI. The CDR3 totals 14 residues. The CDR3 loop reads CASSYTGTTYEQYF. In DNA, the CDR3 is TGTGCCAGCAGTTACACAGGGACAACCTACGAGCAGTACTTC.

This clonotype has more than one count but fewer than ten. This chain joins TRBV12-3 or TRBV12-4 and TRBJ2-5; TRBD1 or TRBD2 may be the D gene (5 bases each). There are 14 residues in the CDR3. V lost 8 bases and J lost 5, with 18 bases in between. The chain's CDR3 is CASSRQGEDETQYF. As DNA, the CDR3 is TGTGCCAGCTCTAGGCAGGGAGAGGATGAGACCCAGTACTTC.